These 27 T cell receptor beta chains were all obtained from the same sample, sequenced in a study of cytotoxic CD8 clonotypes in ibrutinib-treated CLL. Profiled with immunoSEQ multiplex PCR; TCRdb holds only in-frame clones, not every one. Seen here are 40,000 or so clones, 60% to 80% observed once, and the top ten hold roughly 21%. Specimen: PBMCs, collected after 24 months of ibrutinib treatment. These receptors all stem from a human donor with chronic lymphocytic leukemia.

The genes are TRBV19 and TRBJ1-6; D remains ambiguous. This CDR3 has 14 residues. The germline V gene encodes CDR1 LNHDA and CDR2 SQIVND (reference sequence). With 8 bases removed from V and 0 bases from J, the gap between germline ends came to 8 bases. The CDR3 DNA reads TGTGCCAGTTCAGAGAGCTCCTATAATTCACCCCTCCACTTT. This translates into CASSESSYNSPLHF.

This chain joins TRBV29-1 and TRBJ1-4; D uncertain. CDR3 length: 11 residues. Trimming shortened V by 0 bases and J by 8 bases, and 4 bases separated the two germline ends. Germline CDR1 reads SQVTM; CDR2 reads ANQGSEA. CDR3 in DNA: TGCAGCGTTGAAGAATTCGAAAAACTGTTTTTT. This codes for CSVEEFEKLFF.

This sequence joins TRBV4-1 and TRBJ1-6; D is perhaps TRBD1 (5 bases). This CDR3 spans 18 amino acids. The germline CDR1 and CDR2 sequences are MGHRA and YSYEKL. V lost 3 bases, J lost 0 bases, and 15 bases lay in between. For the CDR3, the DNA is TGCGCCAGCAGCCAGAGTGAGGGGATTAGCTCCTATAATTCACCCCTCCACTTT. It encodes CASSQSEGISSYNSPLHF.

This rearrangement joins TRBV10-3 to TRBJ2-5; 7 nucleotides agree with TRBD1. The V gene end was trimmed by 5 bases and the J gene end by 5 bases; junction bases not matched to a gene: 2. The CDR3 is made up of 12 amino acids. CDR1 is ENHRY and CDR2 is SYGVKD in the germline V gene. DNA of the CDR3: TGTGCCATCAGTACAGGGGAGGAGACCCAGTACTTC. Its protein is CAISTGEETQYF.

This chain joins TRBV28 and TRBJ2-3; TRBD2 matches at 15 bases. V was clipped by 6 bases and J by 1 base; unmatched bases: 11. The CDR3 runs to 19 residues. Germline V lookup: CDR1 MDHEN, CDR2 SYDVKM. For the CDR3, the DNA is TGTGCCAGCAGCCCGGGACTAGCGGGAGGATATGTAGGCACAGATACGCAGTATTTT. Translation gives CASSPGLAGGYVGTDTQYF.

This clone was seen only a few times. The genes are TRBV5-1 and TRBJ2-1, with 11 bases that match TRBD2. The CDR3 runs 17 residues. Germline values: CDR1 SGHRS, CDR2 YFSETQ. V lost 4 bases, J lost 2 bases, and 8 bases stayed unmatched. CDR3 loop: CASSQNSLAGAYNEQFF. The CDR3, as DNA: TGCGCCAGCAGCCAAAATTCACTAGCGGGGGCCTACAATGAGCAGTTCTTC.

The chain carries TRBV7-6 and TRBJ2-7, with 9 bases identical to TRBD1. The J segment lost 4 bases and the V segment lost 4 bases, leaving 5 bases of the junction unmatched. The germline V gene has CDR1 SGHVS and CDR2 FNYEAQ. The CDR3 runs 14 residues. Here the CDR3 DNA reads TGTGCCAGCAGCTCGGGACAGGGTGGTTACGAGCAGTACTTC. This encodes CASSSGQGGYEQYF.

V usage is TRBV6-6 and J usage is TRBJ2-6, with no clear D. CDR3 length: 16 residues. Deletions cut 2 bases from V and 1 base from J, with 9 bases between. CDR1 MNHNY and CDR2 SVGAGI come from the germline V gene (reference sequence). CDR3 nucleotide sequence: TGTGCCAGCAGTTACGGCGATTTTTCTGGGGCCAACGTCCTGACTTTC. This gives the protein CASSYGDFSGANVLTF.

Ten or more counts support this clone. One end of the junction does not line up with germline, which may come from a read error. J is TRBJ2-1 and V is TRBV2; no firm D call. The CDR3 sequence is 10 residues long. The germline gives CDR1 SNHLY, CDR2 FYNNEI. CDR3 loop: CASSDNEQFF. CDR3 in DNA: TGTGCCAGCAGTGACAACGAGCAGTTCTTC.

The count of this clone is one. The CDR3 DNA reads TGCGCCAGCAGCGACGTCGGTAGTTGGGGTTACGAGCAGTACTTC. Its protein is CASSDVGSWGYEQYF. The chain carries TRBV5-1 and TRBJ2-7; no reliable D call. The ends were cut back, 4 bases at V and 4 bases at J, with 18 bases in the middle. Germline V gene lookup returns CDR1 SGHRS and CDR2 YFSETQ. This CDR3 is built from 15 residues.

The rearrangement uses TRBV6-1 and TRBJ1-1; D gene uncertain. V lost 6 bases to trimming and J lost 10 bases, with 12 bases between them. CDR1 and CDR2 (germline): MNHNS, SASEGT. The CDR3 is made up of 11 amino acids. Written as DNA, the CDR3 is TGTGCCAGCAGCCCGATGGACGGAGCTTTCTTT. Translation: CASSPMDGAFF.

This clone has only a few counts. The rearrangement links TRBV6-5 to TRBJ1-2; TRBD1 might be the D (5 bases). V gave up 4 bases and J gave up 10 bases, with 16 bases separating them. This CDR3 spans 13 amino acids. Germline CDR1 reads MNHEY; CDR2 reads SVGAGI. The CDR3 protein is CASSLRGTMAYTF. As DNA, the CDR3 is TGTGCCAGCAGTTTGAGGGGAACTATGGCCTACACCTTC.

The CDR3 region is CASSENAAYNEQFF. The CDR3 DNA reads TGTGCCAGCAGTGAAAATGCGGCCTACAATGAGCAGTTCTTC. The V and J genes are TRBV6-1 and TRBJ2-1; D gene uncertain. Germline values: CDR1 MNHNS, CDR2 SASEGT. The CDR3 is 14 residues long. Trimming left V 2 bases short and J 2 bases short, with 7 bases between.

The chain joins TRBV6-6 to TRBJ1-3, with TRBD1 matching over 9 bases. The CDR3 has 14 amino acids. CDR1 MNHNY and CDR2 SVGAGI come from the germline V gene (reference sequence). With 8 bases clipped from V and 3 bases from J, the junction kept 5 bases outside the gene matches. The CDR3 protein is CASRNRGLGNTIYF. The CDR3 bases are TGTGCCAGCCGAAACAGGGGGCTTGGAAACACCATATATTTT.

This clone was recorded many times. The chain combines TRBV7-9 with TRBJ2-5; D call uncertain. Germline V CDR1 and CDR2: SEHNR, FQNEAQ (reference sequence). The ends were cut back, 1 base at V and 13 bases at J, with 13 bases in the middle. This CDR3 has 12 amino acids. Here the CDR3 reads CASSLVQDHRYF. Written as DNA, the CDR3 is TGTGCCAGCAGCTTAGTGCAGGACCACCGGTACTTC. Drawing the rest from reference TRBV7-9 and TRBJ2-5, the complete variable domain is DTGVSQNPRHKITKRGQNVTFRCDPISEHNRLYWYRQTLGQGPEFLTYFQNEAQLEKSRLLSDRFSAERPKGSFSTLEIQRTEQGDSAMYLCASSLVQDHRYFGPGTRLLVL.

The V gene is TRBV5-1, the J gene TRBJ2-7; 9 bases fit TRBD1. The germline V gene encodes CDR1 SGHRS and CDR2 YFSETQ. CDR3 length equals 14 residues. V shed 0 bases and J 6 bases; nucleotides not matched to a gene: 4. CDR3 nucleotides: TGCGCCAGCAGCTTGGGGGACAGGGCGAGCGAGCAGTACTTC. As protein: CASSLGDRASEQYF.

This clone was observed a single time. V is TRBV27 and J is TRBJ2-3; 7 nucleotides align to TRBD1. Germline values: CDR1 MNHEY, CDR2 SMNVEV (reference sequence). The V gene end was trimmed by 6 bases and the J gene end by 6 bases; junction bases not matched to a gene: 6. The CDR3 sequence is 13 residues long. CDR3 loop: CASREQGRDTQYF. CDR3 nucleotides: TGTGCCAGCAGAGAACAGGGGCGGGATACGCAGTATTTT.

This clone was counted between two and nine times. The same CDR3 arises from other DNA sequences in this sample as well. The CDR3 DNA follows: TGCGCCAGCAGCCAAGCTCTTCTTAGGACAGGGTTCGCCTACGAGCAGTACTTC. Residues: CASSQALLRTGFAYEQYF. This rearrangement joins TRBV4-1 to TRBJ2-7; 8 nucleotides line up with TRBD1. The CDR3 loop spans 18 amino acids. Trimming cost V 1 base and J 2 bases; bases outside gene matches: 13. The germline CDR1 and CDR2 sequences are MGHRA and YSYEKL.

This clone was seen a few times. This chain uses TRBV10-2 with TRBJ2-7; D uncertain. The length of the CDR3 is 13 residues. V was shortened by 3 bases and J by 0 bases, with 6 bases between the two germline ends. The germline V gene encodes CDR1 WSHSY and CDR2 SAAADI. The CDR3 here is CASSDRSSYEQYF. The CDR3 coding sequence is TGCGCCAGCAGTGACAGAAGCTCCTACGAGCAGTACTTC.

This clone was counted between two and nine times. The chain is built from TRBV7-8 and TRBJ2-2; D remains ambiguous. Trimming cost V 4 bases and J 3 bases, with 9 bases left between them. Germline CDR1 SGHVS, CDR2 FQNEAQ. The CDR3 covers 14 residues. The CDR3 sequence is CASSYRSDTGELFF. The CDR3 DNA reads TGTGCCAGCAGCTATCGGAGCGACACCGGGGAGCTGTTTTTT.

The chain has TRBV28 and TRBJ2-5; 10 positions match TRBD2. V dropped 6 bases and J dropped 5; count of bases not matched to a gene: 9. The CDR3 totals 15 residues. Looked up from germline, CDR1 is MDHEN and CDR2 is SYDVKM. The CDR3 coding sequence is TGTGCCAGCAGCCAGCGGGGGGGTTTCGCGGAGACCCAGTACTTC. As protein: CASSQRGGFAETQYF.

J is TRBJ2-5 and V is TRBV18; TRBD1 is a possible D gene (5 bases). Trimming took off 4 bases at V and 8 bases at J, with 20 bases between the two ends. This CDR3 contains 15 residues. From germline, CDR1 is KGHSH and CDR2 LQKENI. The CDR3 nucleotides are TGTGCCAGCTCACAATCTTTTAGGACCCAGGGTACCCAGTACTTC. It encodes CASSQSFRTQGTQYF.

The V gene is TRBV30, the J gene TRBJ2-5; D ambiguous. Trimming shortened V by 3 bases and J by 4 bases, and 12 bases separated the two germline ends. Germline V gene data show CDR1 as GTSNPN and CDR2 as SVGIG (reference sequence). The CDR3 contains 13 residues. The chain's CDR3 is CAWRKPGSETQYF. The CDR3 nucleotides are TGTGCCTGGAGAAAGCCCGGGTCAGAGACCCAGTACTTC.

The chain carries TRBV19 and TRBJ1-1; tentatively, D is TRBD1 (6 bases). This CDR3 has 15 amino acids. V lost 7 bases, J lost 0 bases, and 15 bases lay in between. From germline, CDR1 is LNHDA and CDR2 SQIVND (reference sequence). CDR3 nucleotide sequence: TGTGCCAGTATCGCCATCGGACAGCTGAACACTGAAGCTTTCTTT. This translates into CASIAIGQLNTEAFF.

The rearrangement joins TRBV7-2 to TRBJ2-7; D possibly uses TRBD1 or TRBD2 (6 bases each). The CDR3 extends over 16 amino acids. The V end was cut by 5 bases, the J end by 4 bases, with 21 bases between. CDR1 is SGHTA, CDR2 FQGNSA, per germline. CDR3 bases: TGTGCCAGCAGCATCGGGCCAGGGGCCCGGGGGTACGAGCAGTACTTC. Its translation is CASSIGPGARGYEQYF.

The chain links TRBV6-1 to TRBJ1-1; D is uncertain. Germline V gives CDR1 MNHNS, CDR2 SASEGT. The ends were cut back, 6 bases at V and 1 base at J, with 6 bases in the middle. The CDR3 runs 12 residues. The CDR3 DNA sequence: TGTGCCAGCAGCCAGTGGAACACTGAAGCTTTCTTT. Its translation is CASSQWNTEAFF.

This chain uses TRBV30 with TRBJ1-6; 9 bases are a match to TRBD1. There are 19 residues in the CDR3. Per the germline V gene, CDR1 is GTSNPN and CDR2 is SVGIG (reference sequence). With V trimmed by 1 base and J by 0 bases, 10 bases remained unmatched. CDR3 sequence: CAWSADLNRGPSYNSPLHF. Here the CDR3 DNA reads TGTGCCTGGAGTGCGGACCTTAACAGGGGGCCCTCCTATAATTCACCCCTCCACTTT.